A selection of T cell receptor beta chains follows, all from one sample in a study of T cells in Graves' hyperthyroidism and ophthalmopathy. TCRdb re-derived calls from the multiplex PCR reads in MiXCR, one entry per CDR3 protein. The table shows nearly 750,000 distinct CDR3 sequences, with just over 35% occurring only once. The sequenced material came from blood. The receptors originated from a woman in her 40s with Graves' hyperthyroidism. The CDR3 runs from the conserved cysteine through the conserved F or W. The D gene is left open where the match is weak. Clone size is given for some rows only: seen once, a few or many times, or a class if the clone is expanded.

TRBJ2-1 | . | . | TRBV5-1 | CASSWWGNEQFF | TGCGCCAGCAGCTGGTGGGGGAATGAGCAGTTCTTC
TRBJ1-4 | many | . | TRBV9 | CASSVDLGEKLFF | TGTGCCAGCAGTGTGGACCTTGGAGAAAAACTGTTTTTT
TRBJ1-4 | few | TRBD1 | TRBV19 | CASMRTGILSTNEKLFF | TGTGCCAGTATGAGGACAGGTATTTTGTCAACTAATGAAAAACTGTTTTTT
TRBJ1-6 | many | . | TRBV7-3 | CASSLMGLDSPLHF | TGTGCCAGCAGCTTAATGGGACTGGATTCACCCCTCCACTTT
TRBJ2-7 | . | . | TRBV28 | CASSRKGGEQYF | TGTGCCAGCAGTCGTAAGGGTGGCGAGCAGTACTTC
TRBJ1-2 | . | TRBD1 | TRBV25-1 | CASSLNLTGRRRNYGYTF | TGTGCCAGCAGTCTGAATCTGACAGGGAGGAGGAGGAACTATGGCTACACCTTC
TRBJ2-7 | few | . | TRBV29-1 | CSAAQDEQYF | TGCAGCGCGGCCCAGGACGAGCAGTACTTC
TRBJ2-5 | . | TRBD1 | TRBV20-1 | CSAPGEQGKETQYF | TGCAGTGCCCCTGGGGAACAGGGGAAAGAGACCCAGTACTTC
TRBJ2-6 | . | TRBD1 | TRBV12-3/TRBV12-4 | CASSPGQGGPGANVLTF | TGTGCCAGCAGCCCGGGACAGGGAGGTCCTGGGGCCAACGTCCTGACTTTC
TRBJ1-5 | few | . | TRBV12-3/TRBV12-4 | CASSQQNSNQPQHF | TGTGCCAGCAGTCAACAGAATAGCAATCAGCCCCAGCATTTT
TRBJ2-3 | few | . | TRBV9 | CASSEHGTDTQYF | TGTGCCAGCAGCGAACATGGCACAGATACGCAGTATTTT
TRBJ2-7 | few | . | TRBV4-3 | CASSQGPWDGNPYEQYF | TGCGCCAGCAGCCAGGGCCCCTGGGACGGTAACCCCTACGAGCAGTACTTC
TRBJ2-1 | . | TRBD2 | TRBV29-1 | CSVEDRWESGGAYNEQFF | TGCAGCGTTGAAGATCGCTGGGAGTCCGGGGGGGCCTACAATGAGCAGTTCTTC
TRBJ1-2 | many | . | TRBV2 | CASTGQANYGYTF | TGTGCCAGCACTGGGCAGGCTAACTATGGCTACACCTTC
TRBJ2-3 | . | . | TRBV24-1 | CATSDFGDTQYF | TGTGCCACCAGTGATTTCGGGGATACGCAGTATTTT
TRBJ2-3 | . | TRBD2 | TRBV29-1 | CSVDTSGGADTQYF | TGCAGCGTTGACACTAGCGGGGGGGCAGATACGCAGTATTTT
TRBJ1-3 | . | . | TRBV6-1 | CASRQTGITIYF | TGTGCCAGCAGACAAACAGGGATCACCATATATTTT
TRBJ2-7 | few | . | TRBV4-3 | CASSQAHRGSYEQYF | TGCGCCAGCAGCCAAGCCCATCGCGGCTCCTACGAGCAGTACTTC
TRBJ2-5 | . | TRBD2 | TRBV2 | CASSVGEGRTQYF | TGTGCCAGCAGTGTCGGGGAGGGACGGACCCAGTACTTC
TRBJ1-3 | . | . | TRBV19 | CASSIYNSFSGNTIYF | TGTGCCAGTAGTATTTATAACAGCTTCTCTGGAAACACCATATATTTT
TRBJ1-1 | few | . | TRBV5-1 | CASKYNPSTGNTEAFF | TGCGCCAGCAAATACAACCCTTCGACAGGGAACACTGAAGCTTTCTTT
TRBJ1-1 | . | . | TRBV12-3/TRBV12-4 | CASSPAGDTEAFF | TGTGCCAGCAGTCCCGCGGGGGATACTGAAGCTTTCTTT
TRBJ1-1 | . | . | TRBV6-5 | CASSYISATEAFF | TGTGCCAGCAGTTACATAAGTGCCACTGAAGCTTTCTTT
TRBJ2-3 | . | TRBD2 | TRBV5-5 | CASSSLKGLSTDTQYF | TGTGCCAGCAGCTCGCTTAAGGGACTAAGCACAGATACGCAGTATTTT
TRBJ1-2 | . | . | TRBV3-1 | CASSQPLRNYGYTF | TGTGCCAGCAGCCAACCGCTGAGGAACTATGGCTACACCTTC
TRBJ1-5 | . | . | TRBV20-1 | CSARGLAGEGGYEHF | TGCAGTGCTAGGGGTCTAGCGGGAGAGGGAGGCTACGAGCATTTT
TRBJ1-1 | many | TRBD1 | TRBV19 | CASSIPGGLYTEAFF | TGTGCCAGTAGTATCCCAGGGGGCCTGTACACTGAAGCTTTCTTT
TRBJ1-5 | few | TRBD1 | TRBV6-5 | CTSTGQEGSPQHF | TGTACCAGCACGGGACAGGAGGGTTCGCCCCAGCATTTT
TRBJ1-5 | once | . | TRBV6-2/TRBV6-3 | CASSYKGGWSNQPQHF | TGTGCCAGCAGTTACAAGGGGGGCTGGAGCAATCAGCCCCAGCATTTT
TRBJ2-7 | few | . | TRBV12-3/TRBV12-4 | CASSSGTPTYEQYF | TGTGCCAGCAGTTCCGGGACTCCGACCTACGAGCAGTACTTC
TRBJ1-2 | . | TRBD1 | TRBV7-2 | CASSSQGVAIYGYTF | TGTGCCAGCAGCTCCCAGGGGGTCGCAATCTATGGCTACACCTTC
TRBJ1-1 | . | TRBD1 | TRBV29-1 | CSLKTGRATEAFF | TGCAGCTTAAAGACAGGGCGGGCCACTGAAGCTTTCTTT
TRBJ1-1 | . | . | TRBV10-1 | CASRSGNTEASF | TGCGCCAGCCGCTCAGGGAACACTGAAGCTTCCTTT
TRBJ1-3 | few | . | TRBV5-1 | CASSSQWGNTIYF | TGCGCCAGCAGCTCACAATGGGGAAACACCATATATTTT
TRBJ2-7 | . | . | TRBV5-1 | CASSLSSTHLYEQYF | TGCGCCAGCAGCCTATCTAGCACCCACCTCTACGAGCAGTACTTC
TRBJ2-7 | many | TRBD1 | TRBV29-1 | CSVARGQGRREQYF | TGCAGCGTTGCCCGGGGACAGGGTCGTCGCGAGCAGTACTTC
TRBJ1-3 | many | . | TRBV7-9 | CASSLQGLYSGNTIYF | TGTGCCAGCAGCCTACAGGGACTCTACTCTGGAAACACCATATATTTT
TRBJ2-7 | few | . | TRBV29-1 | CSVEAQGGSYEQYF | TGCAGCGTTGAAGCCCAGGGGGGCTCCTACGAGCAGTACTTC
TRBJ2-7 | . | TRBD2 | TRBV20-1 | CSARIAGGPLNEQYF | TGCAGTGCGCGGATAGCGGGAGGGCCTCTTAACGAGCAGTACTTC
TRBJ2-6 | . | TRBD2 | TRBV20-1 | CSARDASGTSGKVRGANVLTF | TGCAGTGCTAGAGATGCCTCCGGGACTAGCGGGAAGGTGCGAGGGGCCAACGTCCTGACTTTC
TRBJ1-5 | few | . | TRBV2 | CASSEWASRNQPQHF | TGTGCCAGCAGTGAATGGGCCTCAAGGAATCAGCCCCAGCATTTT
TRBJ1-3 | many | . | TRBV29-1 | CSGNDRLSPYTIYF | TGCAGCGGGAACGACAGGCTATCTCCGTACACCATATATTTT